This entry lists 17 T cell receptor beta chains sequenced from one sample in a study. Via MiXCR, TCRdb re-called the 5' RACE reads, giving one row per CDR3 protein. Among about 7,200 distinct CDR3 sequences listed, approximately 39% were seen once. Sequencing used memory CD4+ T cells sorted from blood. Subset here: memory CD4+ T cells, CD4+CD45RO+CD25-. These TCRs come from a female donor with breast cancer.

CDR3 sequence reads: CSARNTEAFF. Written as DNA, the CDR3 is TGCAGTGCTAGAAACACTGAAGCTTTCTTT. J is TRBJ1-1 and V is TRBV20-1, with D unclear. Trimming left V 2 bases short and J 2 bases short, with 0 bases between. This CDR3 spans 10 amino acids. Germline CDR1 and CDR2: DFQATT and SNEGSKA (reference sequence).

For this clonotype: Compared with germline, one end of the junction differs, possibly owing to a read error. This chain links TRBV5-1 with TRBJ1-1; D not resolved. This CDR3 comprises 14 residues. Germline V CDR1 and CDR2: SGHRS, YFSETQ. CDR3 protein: CASSPRYANTKAFF. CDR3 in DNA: TGCGCCAGCAGCCCCCGTTATGCGAACACTAAAGCTTTCTTT.

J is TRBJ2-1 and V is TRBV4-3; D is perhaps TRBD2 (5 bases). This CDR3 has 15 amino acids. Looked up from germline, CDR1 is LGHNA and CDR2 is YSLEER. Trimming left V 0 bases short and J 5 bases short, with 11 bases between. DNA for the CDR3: TGCGCCAGCAGCCAAGAGGAGAGGGTAAACAATGAGCAGTTCTTC. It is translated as CASSQEERVNNEQFF.

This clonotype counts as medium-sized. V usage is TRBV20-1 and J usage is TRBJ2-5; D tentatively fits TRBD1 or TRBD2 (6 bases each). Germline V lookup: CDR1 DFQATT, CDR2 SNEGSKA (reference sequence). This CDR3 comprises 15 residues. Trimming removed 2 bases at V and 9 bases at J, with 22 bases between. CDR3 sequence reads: CSARPSSAQGKAQYF. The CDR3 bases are TGCAGTGCTAGACCCTCTAGCGCCCAGGGGAAGGCCCAGTACTTC.

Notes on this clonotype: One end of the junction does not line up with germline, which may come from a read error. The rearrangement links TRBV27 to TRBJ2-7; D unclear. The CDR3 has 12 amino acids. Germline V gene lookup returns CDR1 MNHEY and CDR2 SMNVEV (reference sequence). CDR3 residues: CASSSLWAQQYF. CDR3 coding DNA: TGCGCCAGCAGTTCCTTATGGGCCCAGCAGTACTTC.

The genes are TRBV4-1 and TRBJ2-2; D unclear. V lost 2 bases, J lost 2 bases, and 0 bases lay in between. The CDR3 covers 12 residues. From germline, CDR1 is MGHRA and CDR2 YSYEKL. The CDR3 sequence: CASSQNTGELFF. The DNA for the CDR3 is TGCGCCAGCAGCCAAAACACCGGGGAGCTGTTTTTT.

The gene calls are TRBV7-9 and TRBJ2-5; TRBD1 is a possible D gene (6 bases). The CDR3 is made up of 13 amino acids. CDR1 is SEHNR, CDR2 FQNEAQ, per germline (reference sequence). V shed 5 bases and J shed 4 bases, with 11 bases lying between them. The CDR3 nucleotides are TGTGCCAGCAGCCTCAGGGGAAGAGAGACCCAGTACTTC. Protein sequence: CASSLRGRETQYF.

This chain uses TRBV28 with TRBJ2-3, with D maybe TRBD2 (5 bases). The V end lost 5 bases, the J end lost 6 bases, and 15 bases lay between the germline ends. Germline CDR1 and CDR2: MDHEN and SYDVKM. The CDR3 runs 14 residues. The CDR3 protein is CASSLMRQRDTQYF. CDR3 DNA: TGTGCCAGCAGTCTCATGAGGCAGCGGGATACGCAGTATTTT.

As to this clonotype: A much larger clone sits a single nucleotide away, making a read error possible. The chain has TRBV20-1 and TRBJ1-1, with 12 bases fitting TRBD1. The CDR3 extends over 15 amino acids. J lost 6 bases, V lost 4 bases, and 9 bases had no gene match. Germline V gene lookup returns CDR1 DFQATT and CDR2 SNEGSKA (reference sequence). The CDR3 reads CSAKHRDRGQAEAFF. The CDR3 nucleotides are TGCAGTGCTAAACACCGGGACAGGGGGCAAGCTGAAGCTTTCTTT.

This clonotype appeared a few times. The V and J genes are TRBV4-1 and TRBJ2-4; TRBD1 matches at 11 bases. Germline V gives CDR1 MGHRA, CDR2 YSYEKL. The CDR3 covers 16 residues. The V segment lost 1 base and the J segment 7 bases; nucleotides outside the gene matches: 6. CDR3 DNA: TGCGCCAGCAGCCAAGTGGGCCGGGACAGGGGGAACATTCAGTACTTC. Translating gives CASSQVGRDRGNIQYF.

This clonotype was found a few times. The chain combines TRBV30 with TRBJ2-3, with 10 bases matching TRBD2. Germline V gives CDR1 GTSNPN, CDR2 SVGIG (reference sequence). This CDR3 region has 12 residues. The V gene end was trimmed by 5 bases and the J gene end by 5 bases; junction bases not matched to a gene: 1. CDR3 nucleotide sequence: TGTGCCTGGCGACTAGCGGGAGATACGCAGTATTTT. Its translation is CAWRLAGDTQYF.

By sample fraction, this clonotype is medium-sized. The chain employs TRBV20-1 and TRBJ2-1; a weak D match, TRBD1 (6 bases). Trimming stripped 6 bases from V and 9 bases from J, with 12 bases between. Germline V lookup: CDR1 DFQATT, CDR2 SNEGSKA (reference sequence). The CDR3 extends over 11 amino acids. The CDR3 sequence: CSAAMDSEQFF. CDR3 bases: TGCAGTGCCGCGATGGACAGTGAGCAGTTCTTC.

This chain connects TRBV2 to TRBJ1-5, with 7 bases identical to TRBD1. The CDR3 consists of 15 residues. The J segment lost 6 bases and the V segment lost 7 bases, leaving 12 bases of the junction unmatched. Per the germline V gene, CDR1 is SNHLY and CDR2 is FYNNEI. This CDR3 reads CASTQDEGAGQPQHF. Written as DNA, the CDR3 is TGTGCCAGCACCCAAGACGAGGGGGCCGGTCAGCCCCAGCATTTT. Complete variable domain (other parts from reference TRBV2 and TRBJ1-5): EPEVTQTPSHQVTQMGQEVILRCVPISNHLYFYWYRQILGQKVEFLVSFYNNEISEKSEIFDDQFSVERPDGSNFTLKIRSTKLEDSAMYFCASTQDEGAGQPQHFGDGTRLSIL.

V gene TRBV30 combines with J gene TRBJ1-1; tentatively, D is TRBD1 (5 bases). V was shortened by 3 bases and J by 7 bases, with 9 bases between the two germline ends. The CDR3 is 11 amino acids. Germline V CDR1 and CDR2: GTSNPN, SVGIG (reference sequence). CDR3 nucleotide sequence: TGTGCCTGGAGGAGGGACGATGAAGCTTTCTTT. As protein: CAWRRDDEAFF.

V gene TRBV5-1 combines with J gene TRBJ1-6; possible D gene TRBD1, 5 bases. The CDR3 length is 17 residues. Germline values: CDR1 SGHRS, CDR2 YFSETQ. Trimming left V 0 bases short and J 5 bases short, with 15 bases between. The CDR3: CASSLDTRGGNNSPLHF. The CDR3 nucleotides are TGCGCCAGCAGCTTGGATACGAGGGGCGGCAATAATTCACCCCTCCACTTT.

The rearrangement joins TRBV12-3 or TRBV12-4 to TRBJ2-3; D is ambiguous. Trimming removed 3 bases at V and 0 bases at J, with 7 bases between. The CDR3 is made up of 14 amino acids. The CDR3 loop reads CASSFEASTDTQYF. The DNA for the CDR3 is TGTGCCAGCAGTTTCGAGGCTAGCACAGATACGCAGTATTTT.

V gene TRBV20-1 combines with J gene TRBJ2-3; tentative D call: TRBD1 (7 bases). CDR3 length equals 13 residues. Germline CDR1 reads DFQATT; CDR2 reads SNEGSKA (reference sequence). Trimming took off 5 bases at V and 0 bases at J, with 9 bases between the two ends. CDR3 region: CSAAGQSTDTQYF. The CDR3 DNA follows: TGCAGTGCTGCGGGACAGAGCACAGATACGCAGTATTTT.